This T cell receptor (beta chain) was captured in a study of Ad26.COV2.S vaccination and SARS-CoV-2 variants. Regarding the study as a whole: Post-vaccination breadth of spike-specific CD8+ and CD4+ T cell responses was reportedly substantial.

As concerns this clone: The antigen remains unidentified.

Per germline, CDR1 LNHDA and CDR2 SQIVND (reference sequence). The germline V and J ends were trimmed by 5 bases and 0 bases, with 8 bases remaining between them. The CDR3 totals 14 residues. As for treatment: some 20 received Ad26.COV2.S at low or high dose, single or two shots; 5 received placebo; per-sample allocation not given. At day 63 after the first vaccine or placebo injection, samples were drawn. Libraries were prepared by immunoSEQ multiplex PCR; TCRdb keeps only in-frame clonotypes and omits some of them. The table has approximately 480,000 clones, roughly 87% seen once; the top ten hold about 13%.

The clonotype originates from a person between 18 and 65 years old who received the Ad26.COV2.S COVID-19 vaccine or a placebo. The V call is TRBV19, the J call TRBJ2-1, with a possible D match to TRBD1 (6 bases). The source material was peripheral blood, sampled in a trial of Ad26.COV2.S vaccine versus placebo. This chain's CDR3 is CASSWGRSYNEQFF. As DNA, the CDR3 is TGTGCCAGTAGTTGGGGGCGCTCCTACAATGAGCAGTTCTTC.